The clone carrying this T cell receptor (beta chain) was detected many times. Its antigen remains unidentified. This entry comes from a study of CD8 T cells in ankylosing spondylitis. Findings and caveats of the study: Earlier literature documents some of the motif variants in reactive arthritis synovial fluid and blood.

Quantitative 5'-RACE with molecular barcodes generated TCR beta libraries. TCRdb analysed the 5' RACE reads with MiXCR anew, one entry per CDR3 protein. The sample records under 250,000 distinct CDR3 sequences, 8% to 9% being singletons. The CDR3 has 12 residues. Trimming took off 6 bases at V and 5 bases at J, with 11 bases between the two ends. This chain links TRBV12-3 or TRBV12-4 with TRBJ2-7, with unresolved D. This TCR was recovered from a female donor with ankylosing spondylitis or in good health (not recorded which). The specimen was blood, either unsorted or a sorted T cell fraction (not recorded which). The DNA for the CDR3 is TGTGCCAGCAGCCCTTTAGAGGACGAGCAGTACTTC. Its protein product is CASSPLEDEQYF.